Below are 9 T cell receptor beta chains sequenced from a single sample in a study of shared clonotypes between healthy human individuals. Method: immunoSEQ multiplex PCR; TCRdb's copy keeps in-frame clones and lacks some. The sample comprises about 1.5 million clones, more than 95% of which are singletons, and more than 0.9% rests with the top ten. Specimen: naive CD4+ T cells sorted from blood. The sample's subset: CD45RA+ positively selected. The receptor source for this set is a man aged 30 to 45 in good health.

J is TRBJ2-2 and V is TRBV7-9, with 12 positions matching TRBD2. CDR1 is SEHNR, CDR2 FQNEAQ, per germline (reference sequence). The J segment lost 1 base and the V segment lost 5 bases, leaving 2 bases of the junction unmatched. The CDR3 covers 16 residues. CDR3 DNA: TGTGCCAGCAGCGTGGGACTAGCGGGGAACACCGGGGAGCTGTTTTTT. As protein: CASSVGLAGNTGELFF.

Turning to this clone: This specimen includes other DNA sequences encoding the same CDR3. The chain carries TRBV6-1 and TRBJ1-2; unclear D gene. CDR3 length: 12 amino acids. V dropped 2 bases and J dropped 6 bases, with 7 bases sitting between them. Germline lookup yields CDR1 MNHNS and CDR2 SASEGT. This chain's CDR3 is CASSESRDGYTF. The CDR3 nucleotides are TGTGCCAGCAGTGAATCACGGGATGGCTACACCTTC.

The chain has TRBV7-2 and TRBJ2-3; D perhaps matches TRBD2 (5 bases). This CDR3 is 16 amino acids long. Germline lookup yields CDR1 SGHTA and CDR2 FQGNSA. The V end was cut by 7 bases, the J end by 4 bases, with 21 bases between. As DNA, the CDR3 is TGTGCCAGCACCAAGAGGGTTAGCGTTTTTGCAGATACGCAGTATTTT. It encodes CASTKRVSVFADTQYF.

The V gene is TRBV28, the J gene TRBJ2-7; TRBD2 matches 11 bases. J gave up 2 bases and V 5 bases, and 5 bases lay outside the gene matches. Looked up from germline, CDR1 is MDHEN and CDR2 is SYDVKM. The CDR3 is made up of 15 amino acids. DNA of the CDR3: TGTGCCAGCAGTATAATAGCGGGAGGGACCTACGAGCAGTACTTC. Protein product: CASSIIAGGTYEQYF.

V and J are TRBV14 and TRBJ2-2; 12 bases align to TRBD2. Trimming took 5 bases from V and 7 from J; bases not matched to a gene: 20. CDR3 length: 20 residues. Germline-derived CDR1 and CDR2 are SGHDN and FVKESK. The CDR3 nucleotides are TGTGCCAGCAGCAAGACCGGGGGAAGACTAGCGGGAGTAAGGATCGGGGAGCTGTTTTTT. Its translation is CASSKTGGRLAGVRIGELFF.

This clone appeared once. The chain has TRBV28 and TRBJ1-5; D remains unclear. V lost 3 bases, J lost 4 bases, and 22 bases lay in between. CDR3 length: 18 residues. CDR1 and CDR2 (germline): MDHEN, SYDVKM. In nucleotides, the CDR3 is TGTGCCAGCAGTTTTTCCCAACTGGGTCATGTCTCTAATCAGCCCCAGCATTTT. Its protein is CASSFSQLGHVSNQPQHF.

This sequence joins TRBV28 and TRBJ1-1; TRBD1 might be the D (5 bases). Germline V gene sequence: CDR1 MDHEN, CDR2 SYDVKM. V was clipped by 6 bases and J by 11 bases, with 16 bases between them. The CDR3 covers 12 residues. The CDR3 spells CASRGPNVRAFF. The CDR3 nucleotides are TGTGCCAGCAGGGGGCCGAATGTTCGCGCTTTCTTT.

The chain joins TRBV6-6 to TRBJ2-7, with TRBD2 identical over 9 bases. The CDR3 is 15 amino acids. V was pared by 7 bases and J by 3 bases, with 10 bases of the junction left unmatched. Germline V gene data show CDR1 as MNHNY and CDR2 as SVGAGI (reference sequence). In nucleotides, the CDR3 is TGTGCCAGCACCTCATCATCAGCGGGAGGCTACGAGCAGTACTTC. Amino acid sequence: CASTSSSAGGYEQYF.

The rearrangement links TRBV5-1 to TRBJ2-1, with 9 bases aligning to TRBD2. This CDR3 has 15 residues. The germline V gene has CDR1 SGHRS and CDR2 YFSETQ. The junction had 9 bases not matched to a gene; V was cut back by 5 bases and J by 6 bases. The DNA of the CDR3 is TGCGCCAGCAGGGGCGGGGTAGCGGGAGTCAATGAGCAGTTCTTC. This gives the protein CASRGGVAGVNEQFF.